This paragraph reports one T cell receptor beta chain. The data originate from a study of T cell responses to AZD1222 COVID-19 vaccine. The table came from immunoSEQ multiplex PCR; TCRdb's copy has only in-frame clones and leaves some out. The sample has some 130,000 clones; roughly 88% are singletons. V shed 6 bases and J shed 6 bases, with 14 bases lying between them. Germline V lookup: CDR1 MNHEY, CDR2 SVGAGI. CDR3 length: 13 residues. Pooling covered second doses at about 4 or about 12 weeks. The sequences come from peripheral blood, collected 28 days after the second AZD1222 dose. This TCR was sampled from an adult who received the AZD1222 COVID-19 vaccine. The chain combines TRBV6-5 with TRBJ1-2; D is perhaps TRBD1 (5 bases). This chain's CDR3 is CASRDNAADGYTF. The CDR3 bases are TGTGCCAGCAGGGACAACGCTGCGGATGGCTACACCTTC.